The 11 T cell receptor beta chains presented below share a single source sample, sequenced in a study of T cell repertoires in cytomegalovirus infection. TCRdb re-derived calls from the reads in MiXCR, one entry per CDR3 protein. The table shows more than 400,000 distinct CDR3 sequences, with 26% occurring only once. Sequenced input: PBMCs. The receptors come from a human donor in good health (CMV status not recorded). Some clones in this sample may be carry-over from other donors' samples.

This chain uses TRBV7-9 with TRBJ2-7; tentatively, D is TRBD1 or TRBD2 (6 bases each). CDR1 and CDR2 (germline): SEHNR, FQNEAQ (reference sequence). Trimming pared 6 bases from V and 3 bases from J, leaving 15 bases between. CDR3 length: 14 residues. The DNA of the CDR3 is TGTGCCAGCAGTACACAGGGAGGTGGCTACGAGCAGTACTTC. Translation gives CASSTQGGGYEQYF.

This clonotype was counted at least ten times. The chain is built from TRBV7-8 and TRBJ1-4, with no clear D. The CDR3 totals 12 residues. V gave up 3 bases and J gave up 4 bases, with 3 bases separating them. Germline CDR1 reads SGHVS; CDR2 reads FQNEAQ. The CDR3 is CASSFDNEKLFF. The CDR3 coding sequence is TGTGCCAGCAGCTTCGATAATGAAAAACTGTTTTTT.

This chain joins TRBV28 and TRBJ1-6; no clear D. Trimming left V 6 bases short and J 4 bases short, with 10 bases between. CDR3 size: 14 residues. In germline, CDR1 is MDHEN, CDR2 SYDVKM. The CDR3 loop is CASRGLLYNSPLHF. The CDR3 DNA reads TGTGCCAGCAGGGGCCTGCTGTATAATTCACCCCTCCACTTT.

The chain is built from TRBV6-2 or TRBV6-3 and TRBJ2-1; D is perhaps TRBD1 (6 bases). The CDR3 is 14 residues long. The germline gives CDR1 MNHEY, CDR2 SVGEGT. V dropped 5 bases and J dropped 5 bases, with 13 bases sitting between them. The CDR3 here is CASSVRDTNNEQFF. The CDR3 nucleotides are TGTGCCAGCAGTGTCCGGGACACGAACAATGAGCAGTTCTTC.

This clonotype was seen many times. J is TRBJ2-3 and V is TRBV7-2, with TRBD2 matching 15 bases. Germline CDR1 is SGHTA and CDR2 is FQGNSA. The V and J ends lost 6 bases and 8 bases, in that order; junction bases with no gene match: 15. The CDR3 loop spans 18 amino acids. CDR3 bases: TGTGCCAGCAGGAGCCCGGGACTAGCGGGAGGCCCCTCGGGTACGCAGTATTTT. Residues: CASRSPGLAGGPSGTQYF.

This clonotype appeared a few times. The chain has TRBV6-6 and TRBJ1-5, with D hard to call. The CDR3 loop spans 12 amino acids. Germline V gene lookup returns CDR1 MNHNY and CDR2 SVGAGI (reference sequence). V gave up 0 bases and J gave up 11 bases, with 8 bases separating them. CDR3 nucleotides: TGTGCCAGCAGTTACTCCCCGGGGACCCAGCATTTT. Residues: CASSYSPGTQHF.

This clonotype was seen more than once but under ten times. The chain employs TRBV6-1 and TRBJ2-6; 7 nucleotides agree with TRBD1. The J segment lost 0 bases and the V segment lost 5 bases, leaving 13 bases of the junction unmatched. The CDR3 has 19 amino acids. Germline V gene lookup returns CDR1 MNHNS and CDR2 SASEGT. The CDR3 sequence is CASSYPVQGLLSGANVLTF. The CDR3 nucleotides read TGTGCCAGCAGTTACCCCGTACAGGGGCTTCTCTCTGGGGCCAACGTCCTGACTTTC.

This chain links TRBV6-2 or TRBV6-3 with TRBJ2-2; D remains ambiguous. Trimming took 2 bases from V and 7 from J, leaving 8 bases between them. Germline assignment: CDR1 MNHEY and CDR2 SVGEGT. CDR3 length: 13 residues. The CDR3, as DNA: TGTGCCAGCAGTTACCATTATGACGGGGAGCTGTTTTTT. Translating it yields CASSYHYDGELFF.

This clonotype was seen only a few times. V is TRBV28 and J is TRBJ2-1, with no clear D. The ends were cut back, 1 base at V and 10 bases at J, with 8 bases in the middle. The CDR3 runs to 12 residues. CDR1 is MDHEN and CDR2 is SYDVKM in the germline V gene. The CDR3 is CASSLSSREQFF. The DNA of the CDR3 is TGTGCCAGCAGTTTATCGAGCCGGGAGCAGTTCTTC.

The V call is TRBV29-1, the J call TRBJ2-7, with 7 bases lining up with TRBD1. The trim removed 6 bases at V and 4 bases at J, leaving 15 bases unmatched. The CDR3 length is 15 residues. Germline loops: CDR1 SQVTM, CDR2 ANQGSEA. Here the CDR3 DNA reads TGCAGCGTGATTTACCCGGGACAGATTGCTTACGAGCAGTACTTC. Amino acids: CSVIYPGQIAYEQYF.

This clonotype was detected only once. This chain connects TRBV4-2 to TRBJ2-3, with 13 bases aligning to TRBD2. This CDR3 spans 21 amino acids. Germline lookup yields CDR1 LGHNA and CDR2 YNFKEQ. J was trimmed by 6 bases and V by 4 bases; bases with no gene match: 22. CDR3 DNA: TGTGCCAGCAGCCCTCTTATAAGGACTAGCGGGAGAGGGGCGGCGTATGATACGCAGTATTTT. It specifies CASSPLIRTSGRGAAYDTQYF.